Listed here are 27 T cell receptor beta chains from one sample, sequenced in a study of cytotoxic CD8 clonotypes in ibrutinib-treated CLL. Here immunoSEQ multiplex PCR was the method, and the copy in TCRdb shows in-frame clones only, minus some. Altogether under 150,000 clones are present, 85% to 95% being singletons, with the ten largest covering 9.5% to 14%. This specimen consisted of PBMCs, obtained after 12 months of ibrutinib treatment. The receptors shown here come from a human donor with chronic lymphocytic leukemia.

Concerning this clone: One end of the junction does not line up with germline, which may come from a read error. The chain combines TRBV10-3 with TRBJ1-1; tentatively, D is TRBD1 (6 bases). Germline CDR1 ENHRY, CDR2 SYGVKD. The CDR3 consists of 15 residues. The CDR3 DNA is TGTGCCATCAGTACTACAGGGAACTTGAAAACTGAAGCTTTCTTT. Its protein product is CAISTTGNLKTEAFF.

The CDR3 sequence is CASSLLGQGYEQYF. The CDR3 nucleotides are TGTGCCAGCAGCTTATTAGGACAGGGCTACGAGCAGTACTTC. The V gene is TRBV7-2, the J gene TRBJ2-7; TRBD1 matches 8 bases. Germline V gives CDR1 SGHTA, CDR2 FQGNSA. J was trimmed by 3 bases and V by 2 bases; bases with no gene match: 3. There are 14 residues in the CDR3.

This clone came up once. This chain connects TRBV27 to TRBJ2-5; D remains ambiguous. The ends were cut back, 3 bases at V and 3 bases at J, with 8 bases in the middle. Germline V gene data show CDR1 as MNHEY and CDR2 as SMNVEV (reference sequence). The CDR3 consists of 13 residues. The CDR3 coding sequence is TGTGCCAGCAGTTTGGGCAGCAAAGAGACCCAGTACTTC. Translating gives CASSLGSKETQYF.

V and J are TRBV28 and TRBJ2-5; 13 nucleotides agree with TRBD2. This CDR3 is 18 amino acids long. V trimming: 3 bases; J trimming: 5 bases; junction bases outside the gene matches: 12. CDR1 and CDR2 from the germline V gene are MDHEN and SYDVKM. This CDR3 reads CASSFPRRLAGGWETQYF. CDR3 coding DNA: TGTGCCAGCAGTTTTCCCCGGAGACTAGCGGGAGGTTGGGAGACCCAGTACTTC.

The rearrangement links TRBV9 to TRBJ2-1; D gene unclear. V shed 4 bases and J shed 10 bases, with 15 bases lying between them. The CDR3 loop spans 13 amino acids. CDR1 SGDLS and CDR2 YYNGEE come from the germline V gene. The DNA for the CDR3 is TGTGCCAGCAGCCTCTCATCAGTCCGGGAGCAGTTCTTC. This gives the protein CASSLSSVREQFF.

The chain links TRBV5-1 to TRBJ1-3; 7 positions match TRBD1. Germline CDR1 reads SGHRS; CDR2 reads YFSETQ. The CDR3 has 14 residues. Unmatched junction bases numbered 5, after V lost 6 bases and J lost 2 bases. CDR3 residues: CASTLGQAGNTIYF. The CDR3 bases are TGCGCCAGCACTCTTGGACAGGCTGGAAACACCATATATTTT.

CDR3 bases: TGTGCCACCAGCGGAGTGCAAGGTACGGGTGAGCAGTTCTTC. Translated, it gives CATSGVQGTGEQFF. The gene calls are TRBV15 and TRBJ2-1, with unresolved D. Trimming stripped 5 bases from V and 9 bases from J, with 17 bases between. This CDR3 contains 14 residues. Germline-derived CDR1 and CDR2 are LNHNV and YYDKDF (reference sequence).

As regards this clone: The junction departs from germline at one end; a sequencing error may be responsible. The genes are TRBV7-7 and TRBJ2-2; the D is unclear. This CDR3 contains 13 residues. Per germline, CDR1 SSHAT and CDR2 FNYEAQ (reference sequence). DNA for the CDR3: TGTGCTAGCAGTCTCGACTTCACCGGGGAGCTGTTTTTT. This sequence encodes CASSLDFTGELFF.

The chain uses TRBV27 and TRBJ2-1; TRBD1 or TRBD2 may be the D gene (5 bases each). The CDR3 contains 13 residues. V was pared by 3 bases and J by 6 bases, with 9 bases between. Germline CDR1 and CDR2: MNHEY and SMNVEV (reference sequence). The CDR3 protein is CASSFFGGNEQFF. For the CDR3, the DNA is TGTGCCAGCAGTTTTTTTGGGGGCAATGAGCAGTTCTTC.

The chain links TRBV28 to TRBJ2-7; no reliable D call. The germline V gene has CDR1 MDHEN and CDR2 SYDVKM. Trimming shortened V by 6 bases and J by 6 bases, and 12 bases separated the two germline ends. The CDR3 loop spans 12 amino acids. In nucleotides, the CDR3 is TGTGCCAGCAGCCAACCCTACGGCGAGCAGTACTTC. It is translated as CASSQPYGEQYF.

This clone was seen a single time. The gene calls are TRBV29-1 and TRBJ1-5; D not resolved. V was clipped by 6 bases and J by 6 bases, with 15 bases between them. Per germline, CDR1 SQVTM and CDR2 ANQGSEA. This CDR3 region has 13 residues. The CDR3 coding sequence is TGCAGCGTAGGCCCGCAGGCCGGTCAGCCCCAGCATTTT. This encodes CSVGPQAGQPQHF.

This chain uses TRBV19 with TRBJ2-7; D ambiguous. The CDR3 spans 13 residues. Per the germline V gene, CDR1 is LNHDA and CDR2 is SQIVND (reference sequence). V was clipped by 10 bases and J by 0 bases, with 13 bases between them. DNA of the CDR3: TGTGCCACTAGGGCCCCGAGCTCCTACGAGCAGTACTTC. It translates to CATRAPSSYEQYF.

This clone was picked up one time. This chain uses TRBV7-6 with TRBJ2-1; D is perhaps TRBD1 (6 bases). The CDR3 consists of 15 residues. CDR1 and CDR2 from the germline V gene are SGHVS and FNYEAQ. Trimming pared 5 bases from V and 6 bases from J, leaving 17 bases between. CDR3 nucleotide sequence: TGTGCCAGCAGCCCCGACAGGTTATCATCCAATGAGCAGTTCTTC. The encoded protein is CASSPDRLSSNEQFF.

The chain couples TRBV18 to TRBJ2-1, with 7 bases lining up with TRBD2. This CDR3 contains 15 residues. CDR1 and CDR2 from the germline V gene are KGHSH and LQKENI. With V trimmed by 10 bases and J by 3 bases, 12 bases remained unmatched. The CDR3 region has the DNA TGTGCCACCTTACCCCCAACTAGCGACTACAATGAGCAGTTCTTC. This sequence encodes CATLPPTSDYNEQFF.

The chain has TRBV10-1 and TRBJ2-5; TRBD1 matches 7 bases. The CDR3 covers 13 residues. With 6 bases clipped from V and 1 base from J, the junction kept 2 bases outside the gene matches. The germline V gene encodes CDR1 WNHNN and CDR2 SYGVQD (reference sequence). For the CDR3, the DNA is TGCGCCAGCAGCCCAGGGGGCCAAGAGACCCAGTACTTC. It encodes CASSPGGQETQYF.

The chain recombines TRBV7-8 with TRBJ2-3, with 8 bases fitting TRBD2. CDR1 is SGHVS, CDR2 FQNEAQ, per germline. Unmatched junction bases numbered 9, after V lost 5 bases and J lost 2 bases. CDR3 size: 16 residues. The CDR3 region is CASSPRGSGITDTQYF. The DNA of the CDR3 is TGTGCCAGCAGCCCTCGGGGTAGCGGGATCACAGATACGCAGTATTTT.

This clone was seen just once. This rearrangement joins TRBV6-5 to TRBJ2-7; D is unresolved. The CDR3 contains 15 residues. Trimming cost V 3 bases and J 0 bases, with 12 bases left between them. Germline CDR1 reads MNHEY; CDR2 reads SVGAGI. The CDR3: CASSYYGGSSYEQYF. CDR3 sequence (DNA): TGTGCCAGCAGTTATTACGGCGGTTCCTCCTACGAGCAGTACTTC.

V is TRBV7-9 and J is TRBJ2-6, with D uncertain. Trimming left V 6 bases short and J 3 bases short, with 3 bases between. This CDR3 region has 12 residues. Germline V gene data show CDR1 as SEHNR and CDR2 as FQNEAQ (reference sequence). CDR3 protein: CASRRGANVLTF. The CDR3 DNA sequence: TGTGCCAGCAGGCGTGGGGCCAACGTCCTGACTTTC.

This clone was picked up a small number of times. The chain is built from TRBV19 and TRBJ1-1; tentatively, D is TRBD1 (5 bases). Germline CDR1 LNHDA, CDR2 SQIVND (reference sequence). V lost 5 bases and J 5 bases, leaving 27 bases between the germline ends. This CDR3 is built from 18 residues. The CDR3 protein is CASSPRGGGERRGTEAFF. The CDR3 DNA sequence: TGTGCCAGTAGTCCCCGGGGCGGGGGAGAAAGGCGAGGGACTGAAGCTTTCTTT.

This chain links TRBV27 with TRBJ2-5; 9 positions agree with TRBD1. CDR1 and CDR2 (germline): MNHEY, SMNVEV (reference sequence). The CDR3 covers 15 residues. V trimming: 3 bases; J trimming: 3 bases; junction bases outside the gene matches: 5. The CDR3 coding sequence is TGTGCCAGCAGTTTCGAACAGGGGGCCGAAGAGACCCAGTACTTC. This translates into CASSFEQGAEETQYF.

The V and J genes are TRBV6-5 and TRBJ2-1, with TRBD1 as a possible D gene (5 bases). Germline CDR1 reads MNHEY; CDR2 reads SVGAGI. CDR3 length: 13 residues. The V end lost 4 bases, the J end lost 4 bases, and 8 bases lay between the germline ends. CDR3 bases: TGTGCCAGCAGTTCCACAGGTTACAATGAGCAGTTCTTC. Its translation is CASSSTGYNEQFF.

The chain employs TRBV6-6 and TRBJ2-7, with 9 positions matching TRBD1. The V gene's germline CDR1 is MNHNY and CDR2 SVGAGI (reference sequence). CDR3 size: 14 residues. The junction had 10 bases not matched to a gene; V was cut back by 8 bases and J by 5 bases. The CDR3: CASHNDRGLDEQYF. CDR3 nucleotides: TGTGCCAGCCATAACGACAGGGGGTTAGACGAGCAGTACTTC.

This sequence joins TRBV11-3 and TRBJ2-7; the match to TRBD2 covers 8 bases. Trimming cost V 6 bases and J 6 bases; bases outside gene matches: 7. The CDR3 loop spans 13 amino acids. Germline values: CDR1 SGHNT, CDR2 YENEEA. CDR3 in DNA: TGTGCCAGCAGTGAAGCGGGAGCCATCGAGCAGTACTTC. This sequence encodes CASSEAGAIEQYF.

The V and J genes are TRBV19 and TRBJ2-7, with D unclear. Germline V gene sequence: CDR1 LNHDA, CDR2 SQIVND (reference sequence). The CDR3 sequence is 15 residues long. V dropped 5 bases and J dropped 0 bases, with 14 bases sitting between them. The CDR3 region is CASSAQVGYSYEQYF. The CDR3 region has the DNA TGTGCCAGTAGTGCCCAGGTGGGGTACTCCTACGAGCAGTACTTC.

The V and J genes are TRBV28 and TRBJ1-5; D possibly corresponds to TRBD1 (6 bases). The CDR3 length is 14 residues. The V end lost 5 bases, the J end lost 4 bases, and 12 bases lay between the germline ends. Germline lookup yields CDR1 MDHEN and CDR2 SYDVKM. The CDR3 sequence is CASSEGGFNQPQHF. CDR3 nucleotides: TGTGCCAGCAGTGAAGGGGGTTTTAATCAGCCCCAGCATTTT. The full variable domain, its missing parts supplied by reference TRBV28 and TRBJ1-5, is DVKVTQSSRYLVKRTGEKVFLECVQDMDHENMFWYRQDPGLGLRLIYFSYDVKMKEKGDIPEGYSVSREKKERFSLILESASTNQTSMYLCASSEGGFNQPQHFGDGTRLSIL.

J is TRBJ1-1 and V is TRBV6-5; 9 positions agree with TRBD1. Germline loops: CDR1 MNHEY, CDR2 SVGAGI. The ends lost 4 bases at V and 3 bases at J; junction bases unmatched: 3. This CDR3 has 14 residues. CDR3 sequence: CASSWTGADTEAFF. CDR3 nucleotides: TGTGCCAGCAGTTGGACAGGGGCGGACACTGAAGCTTTCTTT.

The V gene is TRBV6-5, the J gene TRBJ2-1; 8 bases are a match to TRBD2. Germline CDR1 reads MNHEY; CDR2 reads SVGAGI. V shed 5 bases and J 5 bases; nucleotides not matched to a gene: 5. The CDR3 is 14 residues long. Here the CDR3 DNA reads TGTGCCAGCAGTCGCGGGAGGCCTGACAATGAGCAGTTCTTC. Translating gives CASSRGRPDNEQFF.